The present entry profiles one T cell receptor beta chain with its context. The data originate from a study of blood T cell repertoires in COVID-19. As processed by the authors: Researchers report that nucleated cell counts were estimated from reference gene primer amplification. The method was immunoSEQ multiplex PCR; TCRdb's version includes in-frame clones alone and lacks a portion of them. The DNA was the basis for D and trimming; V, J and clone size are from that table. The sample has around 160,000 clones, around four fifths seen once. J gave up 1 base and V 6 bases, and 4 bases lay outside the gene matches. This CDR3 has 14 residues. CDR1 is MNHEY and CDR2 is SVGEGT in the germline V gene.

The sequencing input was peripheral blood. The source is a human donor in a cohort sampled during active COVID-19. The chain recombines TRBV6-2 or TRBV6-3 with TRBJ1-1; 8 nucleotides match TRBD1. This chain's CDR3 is CASSGTGKNTEAFF. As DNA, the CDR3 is TGTGCCAGCAGCGGGACAGGAAAGAACACTGAAGCTTTCTTT.